A single sample is the source of the 21 T cell receptor beta chains below, sequenced in a study of shared clonotypes between healthy human individuals. Profiling relied on immunoSEQ multiplex PCR, and the TCRdb table lists in-frame clones only, not all of them. The sample has about 2.4 million clones, over 85% seen once; the top ten hold 0.36%. Sequenced sample: naive CD4+ T cells from PBMCs. Subset in this sample: CD45RA+ positively selected. These receptors all stem from a man between 18 and 29 years old in good health. Some clones in this sample may be carry-over from other donors' samples.

The chain uses TRBV5-1 and TRBJ2-4; TRBD1 matches at 8 bases. Germline CDR1 is SGHRS and CDR2 is YFSETQ. The CDR3 runs 14 residues. V lost 4 bases and J lost 3; bases outside the gene matches: 3. CDR3 sequence: CASSNRGDKNIQYF. The CDR3 DNA reads as TGCGCCAGCAGCAACAGGGGGGACAAAAACATTCAGTACTTC.

The chain employs TRBV28 and TRBJ1-2; D remains unclear. Trimming took 7 bases from V and 2 from J, leaving 5 bases between them. From germline, CDR1 is MDHEN and CDR2 SYDVKM. The CDR3 spans 11 residues. CDR3 sequence reads: CASNGNYGYTF. CDR3 nucleotide sequence: TGTGCCAGCAATGGAAACTATGGCTACACCTTC.

With respect to this clone: This sample includes further DNA sequences coding for the same CDR3. The chain uses TRBV9 and TRBJ2-5; D ambiguous. Germline V gives CDR1 SGDLS, CDR2 YYNGEE. This CDR3 has 12 residues. The V and J ends lost 0 bases and 4 bases respectively, with 4 bases between them. The CDR3 region is CASSVEGETQYF. CDR3 DNA: TGTGCCAGCAGCGTAGAAGGAGAGACCCAGTACTTC.

J is TRBJ2-1 and V is TRBV5-1; no definite D call. Trimming pared 1 base from V and 9 bases from J, leaving 5 bases between. The germline CDR1 and CDR2 sequences are SGHRS and YFSETQ. There are 11 residues in the CDR3. The CDR3 protein is CASSLSTEQFF. In DNA, the CDR3 is TGCGCCAGCAGCTTGAGTACTGAGCAGTTCTTC.

The genes are TRBV6-5 and TRBJ1-1, with D possibly being TRBD1 (6 bases). The ends were cut back, 3 bases at V and 5 bases at J, with 16 bases in the middle. Germline assignment: CDR1 MNHEY and CDR2 SVGAGI. The CDR3 extends over 15 amino acids. The CDR3 spells CASSYRGGRRTEAFF. The CDR3 DNA follows: TGTGCCAGCAGTTATAGGGGGGGCAGGAGAACTGAAGCTTTCTTT.

The J gene is TRBJ2-7, the V gene TRBV6-5, with no clear D. Trimming cost V 2 bases and J 0 bases, with 11 bases left between them. The CDR3 runs 15 residues. Germline CDR1 MNHEY, CDR2 SVGAGI. The CDR3 coding sequence is TGTGCCAGCAGTTACGCCCCTGGCCACTCCTACGAGCAGTACTTC. Translating it yields CASSYAPGHSYEQYF.

As to this clone: This sample also contains other DNA sequences that code for the same CDR3. The chain employs TRBV18 and TRBJ2-5; 7 bases match TRBD1. The V gene's germline CDR1 is KGHSH and CDR2 LQKENI. This CDR3 is built from 14 residues. J lost 2 bases, V lost 4 bases, and 4 bases had no gene match. CDR3 sequence: CASSLGQEQETQYF. CDR3 DNA: TGTGCCAGCTCACTCGGACAGGAGCAAGAGACCCAGTACTTC. The whole variable domain, remainder taken from reference TRBV18 and TRBJ2-5, is NAGVMQNPRHLVRRRGQEARLRCSPMKGHSHVYWYRQLPEEGLKFMVYLQKENIIDESGMPKERFSAEFPKEGPSILRIQQVVRGDSAAYFCASSLGQEQETQYFGPGTRLLVL.

The V call is TRBV23-1, the J call TRBJ2-2; D unclear. TRBV23-1 is noted as an ORF with a role that remains uncertain. There are 15 residues in the CDR3. Between the trimmed V and J ends, which lost 3 bases and 1 base, there was a span of 9 bases. The CDR3 nucleotides are TGCGCCAGCAGTCATTTTGTCTTGAACACCGGGGAGCTGTTTTTT. Its protein is CASSHFVLNTGELFF.

The chain has TRBV4-1 and TRBJ2-3; D might be TRBD1 (6 bases). The CDR3 has 15 residues. CDR1 is MGHRA and CDR2 is YSYEKL in the germline V gene. V was trimmed by 5 bases and J by 1 base, leaving 13 bases between them. CDR3: CASSSQQGGTDTQYF. The CDR3 DNA sequence: TGCGCCAGCAGCTCTCAACAGGGCGGCACAGATACGCAGTATTTT.

The chain carries TRBV11-2 and TRBJ1-4, with D possibly TRBD1 on 6 matching bases. In germline, CDR1 is SGHAT, CDR2 FQNNGV. V was pared by 5 bases and J by 8 bases, with 18 bases between. CDR3 length: 15 amino acids. The CDR3: CASSRRTGSGEKLFF. In DNA form, the CDR3 reads TGTGCCAGCAGCAGAAGAACAGGGTCAGGGGAAAAACTGTTTTTT.

J is TRBJ1-2 and V is TRBV6-1; the D gene is possibly TRBD1 (5 bases). The CDR3 totals 14 residues. Trimming took 2 bases from V and 9 from J, leaving 16 bases between them. Germline V lookup: CDR1 MNHNS, CDR2 SASEGT. CDR3 region: CASSESRGTLRYTF. The CDR3 nucleotides read TGTGCCAGCAGTGAATCCCGCGGGACGTTGCGCTACACCTTC.

This clone was seen only once. The chain uses TRBV5-1 and TRBJ2-5; 14 positions agree with TRBD2. There are 16 residues in the CDR3. Unmatched junction bases numbered 3, after V lost 4 bases and J lost 1 base. CDR1 and CDR2 (germline): SGHRS, YFSETQ. CDR3 sequence reads: CASSPGTSGGQETQYF. In nucleotides, the CDR3 is TGCGCCAGCAGCCCTGGGACTAGCGGGGGCCAAGAGACCCAGTACTTC.

As concerns this clone: The same CDR3 can be traced to other DNA sequences in this sample. This rearrangement joins TRBV2 to TRBJ2-3, with D uncertain. Between the trimmed V and J ends, which lost 2 bases and 2 bases, there was a span of 8 bases. This CDR3 has 14 amino acids. Germline values: CDR1 SNHLY, CDR2 FYNNEI. CDR3 sequence (DNA): TGTGCCAGCAGTGAATTGCTGACCACAGATACGCAGTATTTT. It codes for CASSELLTTDTQYF.

The rearrangement links TRBV11-2 to TRBJ1-4; D may be TRBD1 (5 bases). Germline lookup yields CDR1 SGHAT and CDR2 FQNNGV. This CDR3 has 15 amino acids. Between the trimmed V and J ends, which lost 5 bases and 5 bases, there was a span of 15 bases. CDR3 residues: CASSPTGGGNEKLFF. DNA of the CDR3: TGTGCCAGCAGCCCTACAGGAGGAGGGAATGAAAAACTGTTTTTT. Full variable domain (missing parts from reference TRBV11-2 and TRBJ1-4): EAGVAQSPRYKIIEKRQSVAFWCNPISGHATLYWYQQILGQGPKLLIQFQNNGVVDDSQLPKDRFSAERLKGVDSTLKIQPAKLEDSAVYLCASSPTGGGNEKLFFGSGTQLSVL.

The chain uses TRBV11-3 and TRBJ2-7, with 10 nucleotides matching TRBD1. V trimming: 3 bases; J trimming: 5 bases; junction bases outside the gene matches: 7. Per the germline V gene, CDR1 is SGHNT and CDR2 is YENEEA. The CDR3 consists of 15 residues. Here the CDR3 reads CASSFSGQGTHEQYF. The CDR3 coding sequence is TGTGCCAGCAGCTTTTCGGGACAGGGGACCCACGAGCAGTACTTC.

The genes are TRBV7-9 and TRBJ1-1; a possible D gene is TRBD1 (6 bases). In germline, CDR1 is SEHNR, CDR2 FQNEAQ (reference sequence). Between the trimmed V and J ends, which lost 1 base and 8 bases, there was a span of 11 bases. This CDR3 has 13 residues. This CDR3 is CASSLDREGEAFF. The CDR3 DNA reads as TGTGCCAGCAGCTTAGACAGGGAGGGGGAAGCTTTCTTT.

This rearrangement joins TRBV28 to TRBJ1-1; D gene unclear. CDR3 length: 14 amino acids. Germline values: CDR1 MDHEN, CDR2 SYDVKM. V dropped 8 bases and J dropped 9 bases, with 22 bases sitting between them. DNA of the CDR3: TGTGCCAGCGCCTCCAGTGGTACCACGGGGAAAGCTTTCTTT. Translating gives CASASSGTTGKAFF.

The V gene is TRBV5-1, the J gene TRBJ2-7; 9 nucleotides align to TRBD1. CDR1 is SGHRS and CDR2 is YFSETQ in the germline V gene. The CDR3 has 15 amino acids. V lost 3 bases, J lost 2 bases, and 6 bases stayed unmatched. The CDR3, as DNA: TGCGCCAGCAGCTCTACAGGGGGCCCAGCCTACGAGCAGTACTTC. Its protein product is CASSSTGGPAYEQYF.

The V and J genes are TRBV6-1 and TRBJ2-3; the match to TRBD2 covers 7 bases. Germline CDR1 reads MNHNS; CDR2 reads SASEGT. The J segment lost 2 bases and the V segment lost 1 base, leaving 12 bases of the junction unmatched. The CDR3 runs to 18 residues. The CDR3 nucleotides are TGTGCCAGCAGTGAAGGATCGACTAGCATAGTGGCCACAGATACGCAGTATTTT. This encodes CASSEGSTSIVATDTQYF.

This chain links TRBV19 with TRBJ2-2, with D possibly called TRBD1 or TRBD2 (5 bases each). Germline V lookup: CDR1 LNHDA, CDR2 SQIVND (reference sequence). This CDR3 is built from 15 residues. V dropped 6 bases and J dropped 0 bases, with 11 bases sitting between them. CDR3 nucleotide sequence: TGTGCCAGTAGCCACGGGACGACGAACACCGGGGAGCTGTTTTTT. Its protein product is CASSHGTTNTGELFF.

The J gene is TRBJ1-1, the V gene TRBV2; a weak D match, TRBD1 (6 bases). The CDR3 contains 14 residues. Trimming pared 7 bases from V and 4 bases from J, leaving 16 bases between. The germline V gene encodes CDR1 SNHLY and CDR2 FYNNEI. In nucleotides, the CDR3 is TGTGCCAGCACCCTACTTGGACAGCTCACTGAAGCTTTCTTT. This sequence encodes CASTLLGQLTEAFF.